This T cell receptor (beta chain) was profiled in a study of blood T cell repertoires in COVID-19. The overall study: Sites across the United States, Italy and Spain contributed samples from acute and convalescent COVID-19. Nucleic acid was either cDNA or gDNA, and it came from T cells, B-cell-depleted T cells, or PBMCs.

The ends were cut back, 3 bases at V and 7 bases at J, with 13 bases in the middle. Germline values: CDR1 MNHNS, CDR2 SASEGT. The CDR3 is 14 amino acids. Study processing details: The assay estimated nucleated cells by amplifying reference gene primers. Sequencing was performed with immunoSEQ multiplex PCR; in TCRdb, only in-frame clones are kept and a portion is missing. The V and J calls and clone size are taken from that table; D and trimming were inferred from the DNA. The sample yields around 220,000 clones, around 87% seen once. Those enrolled in Seattle joined during active infection and were followed longitudinally afterward.

The genes are TRBV6-1 and TRBJ2-4; a weak D match, TRBD2 (6 bases). This TCR was sampled from a woman aged 45-60 years with COVID-19, enrolled during active disease. The source material was peripheral blood. The CDR3 here is CASSEWREGNIQYF. The CDR3 nucleotides read TGTGCCAGCAGTGAGTGGAGGGAAGGGAACATTCAGTACTTC.